The clone carrying this T cell receptor beta chain was observed many times. RNA transcripts yielded amplified TCR beta CDR3 regions. Using the HTBI primer set, a first-round RT-PCR was run on the TCR CDR3. In TCRdb, the multiplex PCR reads were re-called with MiXCR into one record per CDR3 protein. This table has about 320,000 distinct CDR3 sequences, roughly 17% appearing once. This entry is derived from a study of T cells in Graves' hyperthyroidism and ophthalmopathy. This CDR3 has 16 amino acids. Germline V gene lookup returns CDR1 SGHRS and CDR2 YFSETQ. The V end lost 1 base, the J end lost 7 bases, and 15 bases lay between the germline ends.

Sequencing used blood. This TCR was sampled from a man between 25 and 39 years old with Graves' hyperthyroidism. The chain links TRBV5-1 to TRBJ1-6; D is unresolved. The CDR3 spells CASSLRELGFNSPLHF. As DNA, the CDR3 is TGCGCCAGCAGCTTGCGGGAGCTGGGGTTCAATTCACCCCTCCACTTT.